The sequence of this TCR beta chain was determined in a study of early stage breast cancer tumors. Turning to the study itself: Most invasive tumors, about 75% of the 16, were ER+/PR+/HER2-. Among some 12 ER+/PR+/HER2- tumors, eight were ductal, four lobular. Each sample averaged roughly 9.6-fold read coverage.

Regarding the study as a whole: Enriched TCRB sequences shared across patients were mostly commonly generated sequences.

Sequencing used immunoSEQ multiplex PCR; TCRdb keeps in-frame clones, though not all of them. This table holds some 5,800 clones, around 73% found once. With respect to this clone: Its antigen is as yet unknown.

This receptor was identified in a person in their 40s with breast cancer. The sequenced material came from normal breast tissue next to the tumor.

This CDR3 reads CASSRSGVYSTDTQYF. CDR3 DNA: TGTGCCAGCAGCCGTAGCGGGGTCTATAGCACAGATACGCAGTATTTT. The chain recombines TRBV14 with TRBJ2-3, with 8 bases that match TRBD2. The CDR3 contains 16 residues. V was pared by 4 bases and J by 0 bases, with 6 bases of the junction left unmatched. The V gene's germline CDR1 is SGHDN and CDR2 FVKESK. Looking up the rest from reference TRBV14 and TRBJ2-3 gives the full variable domain: EAGVTQFPSHSVIEKGQTVTLRCDPISGHDNLYWYRRVMGKEIKFLLHFVKESKQDESGMPNNRFLAERTGGTYSTLKVQPAELEDSGVYFCASSRSGVYSTDTQYFGPGTRLTVL.